The 3 T cell receptor beta chains reported below all come from one sample, sequenced in a study of cytomegalovirus exposure and HLA in healthy donors. The PCR made use of 60 Vbeta and 13 Jbeta primers. Method: immunoSEQ multiplex PCR; TCRdb's copy keeps in-frame clones and lacks some. There are 83,000 or so clones in the sample; around 79% occur only once, and about 6.1% lies in the top ten. Sequencing was performed on PBMCs. The origin of the receptors is a female donor in good health and CMV-seronegative.

V gene TRBV7-9 combines with J gene TRBJ1-1, with 9 bases lining up with TRBD1. The V segment lost 5 bases and the J segment 4 bases; nucleotides outside the gene matches: 5. The CDR3 sequence is 14 residues long. Germline CDR1 is SEHNR and CDR2 is FQNEAQ (reference sequence). CDR3 loop: CASSPGQGTTEAFF. As DNA, the CDR3 is TGTGCCAGCAGCCCGGGACAGGGAACCACTGAAGCTTTCTTT.

V and J are TRBV28 and TRBJ1-4; 10 bases align to TRBD1. Trimming cost V 8 bases and J 6 bases; bases outside gene matches: 9. The CDR3 is 15 amino acids. Germline CDR1 is MDHEN and CDR2 is SYDVKM. CDR3 loop: CASAGRGTGDEKLFF. The CDR3 DNA is TGTGCCAGCGCCGGTAGAGGGACAGGGGATGAAAAACTGTTTTTT.

The rearrangement links TRBV28 to TRBJ2-7; D is perhaps TRBD1 (6 bases). Germline values: CDR1 MDHEN, CDR2 SYDVKM. CDR3 length: 16 residues. V was cut by 5 bases and J by 4 bases, with 21 bases left in between. The CDR3 nucleotides read TGTGCCAGCAGTGGAAGGGACAAGGGGATTCTTTACGAGCAGTACTTC. Amino acid sequence: CASSGRDKGILYEQYF.